This T cell receptor beta chain was observed in a study of radiotherapy plus CTLA-4 blockade in lung cancer. About the research overall: Patients showed objective responses in 15% to 20% of cases, and disease control was achieved by 31%. Study results and caveats: After treatment with radiotherapy plus ipilimumab, TCR clones that came from the tumor expanded in blood. Dynamics of early blood T cell clones, together with interferon-beta, were reportedly the best predictors of response.

Assay: immunoSEQ multiplex PCR; the TCRdb copy retains only in-frame clones and omits some. This table holds around 100,000 clones, approximately 72% found once. As concerns this clone: Its antigen remains unidentified.

V lost 6 bases and J lost 0, with 10 bases in between. Per the germline V gene, CDR1 is MDHEN and CDR2 is SYDVKM. This CDR3 region has 14 residues. This sequence was found in a human donor with non-small cell lung cancer who had a partial response to radiotherapy plus ipilimumab. Some clones in this sample may be carry-over from other donors' samples. The chain uses TRBV28 and TRBJ2-3; D perhaps matches TRBD1 (5 bases). This sample comprised peripheral blood, obtained from a patient treated with radiotherapy plus ipilimumab. CDR3 nucleotide sequence: TGTGCCAGCAGGTGGACACGGAGCACAGATACGCAGTATTTT. Protein sequence: CASRWTRSTDTQYF.